This T cell receptor (beta chain) was retrieved from a study of cytomegalovirus exposure and HLA in healthy donors. Study-level background: Findings of an earlier analysis included 117 million unique TCR beta sequences from 200 million or so T cells. Study outcomes and limitations: With later analysis, a missense DCLRE1C variant became linked to TCR beta V- and J-gene trimming.

J was trimmed by 2 bases and V by 2 bases; bases with no gene match: 2. This CDR3 is built from 14 residues. In germline, CDR1 is SGHDT, CDR2 YYEEEE. PCR was performed using 60 Vbeta and 13 Jbeta primers. The repertoire was sequenced with immunoSEQ multiplex PCR; TCRdb's copy has only in-frame clones and lacks some. The sample table includes 200,000 or so clones. A note on this clone: The antigen is unknown.

The specimen was PBMCs. The chain recombines TRBV5-6 with TRBJ1-2; the match to TRBD1 covers 8 bases. The TCR comes from a boy aged 5-17 years in good health and CMV-seronegative. CDR3 protein: CASSLYRGNYGYTF. CDR3 in DNA: TGTGCCAGCAGCTTATACAGGGGGAACTATGGCTACACCTTC.